Sequencing of this T cell receptor beta chain was carried out in a study of cytomegalovirus exposure and HLA in healthy donors. Study-wide points: Later work associated roughly 15,000 TCR beta sequences with HLA alleles at 0.05 false discovery rate. Later analysis suggested links between common viral pathogens and several top significant clusters.

This CDR3 comprises 11 residues. Germline CDR1 DFQATT, CDR2 SNEGSKA (reference sequence). V dropped 6 bases and J dropped 0 bases, with 4 bases sitting between them. Of note for this clone: Its antigen is unidentified.

The primer mix had 60 Vbeta and 13 Jbeta primers. Some clones are missing from TCRdb's copy, which holds only in-frame ones; the method was immunoSEQ multiplex PCR. The sample consists of 150,000 to 200,000 clones, about 75% of them appearing once. The chain joins TRBV20-1 to TRBJ2-3, with D hard to call. The sample was PBMCs. This sequence originates from a man aged 18 to 29 in good health and CMV-seropositive. CDR3 bases: TGCAGTGCCGTTAGCACAGATACGCAGTATTTT. Protein product: CSAVSTDTQYF.